This T cell receptor (beta chain) comes out of a study of blood T cell repertoires in COVID-19. Study-level information: Samples representing acute and convalescent COVID-19 were sourced from the United States, Italy and Spain. T cells, B-cell-depleted T cells, or PBMCs supplied cDNA or gDNA.

The V segment lost 10 bases and the J segment 5 bases; nucleotides outside the gene matches: 8. Per germline, CDR1 MNHEY and CDR2 SVGAGI. The CDR3 spans 13 residues. Per the original methods: Reference gene primer amplification in the assay estimated nucleated cell counts. Here immunoSEQ multiplex PCR was the method, and the copy in TCRdb shows in-frame clones only, minus some. V, J and clone size are those of that table, while D and trimming were read from the DNA. The sample consists of a few hundred thousand clones, about four fifths of them appearing once. The receptor was derived from a woman younger than 30 with acute or convalescent COVID-19. The specimen was peripheral blood. The chain couples TRBV6-5 to TRBJ1-5; TRBD1 aligns across 7 bases. In DNA form, the CDR3 reads TGTGCCACTGCAGGGGGTAGGGATCAGCCCCAGCATTTT. Its translation: CATAGGRDQPQHF.